The present T cell receptor beta chain was sequenced within a study of T-cell memory formation after mild COVID-19. There are a few counts of this clonotype. The antigen is unknown. The CDR3 runs to 11 residues. Trimming took off 8 bases at V and 7 bases at J, with 11 bases between the two ends. Germline CDR1 reads SNHLY; CDR2 reads FYNNEI. From 5'RACE with constant-segment primers came TCR alpha and TCR beta cDNA libraries that carried sample barcodes and UMIs. TCRdb re-analysed the 5' RACE reads in MiXCR, keeping a single row per CDR3 protein. Of fewer than 350,000 distinct CDR3 sequences listed, less than 20% are singletons. The study, taken as a whole, reports: Day 15 to 85 contracting clones showed balanced CD4/CD8; day 15 to 37 expanders favored CD4+. Contracting CD4+ clones lay largely in CM and EM, with CD8+ ones residing in EMRA.

The V and J genes are TRBV2 and TRBJ2-5; the D call may be TRBD1 or TRBD2 (5 bases each). The TCR originated in a man between 18 and 35 years old who had mild COVID-19 (a few samples of this study predate the infection). Cell type and time point are not known. The sample was PBMCs or a T cell subset sorted from them (not recorded which). The CDR3 region has the DNA TGTGCCAGCGGGGGTGACGGGACCCAGTACTTC. Protein: CASGGDGTQYF.